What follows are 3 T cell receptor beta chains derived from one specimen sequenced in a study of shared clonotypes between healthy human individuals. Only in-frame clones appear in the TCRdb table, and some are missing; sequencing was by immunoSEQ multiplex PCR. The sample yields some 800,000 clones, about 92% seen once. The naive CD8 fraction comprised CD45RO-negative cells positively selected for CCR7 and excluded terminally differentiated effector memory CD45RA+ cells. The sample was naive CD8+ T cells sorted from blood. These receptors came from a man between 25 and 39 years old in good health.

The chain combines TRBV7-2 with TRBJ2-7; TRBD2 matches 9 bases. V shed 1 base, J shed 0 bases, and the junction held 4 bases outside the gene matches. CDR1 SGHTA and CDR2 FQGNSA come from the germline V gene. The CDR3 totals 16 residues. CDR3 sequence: CASSLGVAGDSYEQYF. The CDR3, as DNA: TGTGCCAGCAGCTTAGGGGTAGCGGGGGACTCCTACGAGCAGTACTTC. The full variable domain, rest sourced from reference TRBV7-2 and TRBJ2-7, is GAGVSQSPSNKVTEKGKDVELRCDPISGHTALYWYRQSLGQGLEFLIYFQGNSAPDKSGLPSDRFSAERTGGSVSTLTIQRTQQEDSAVYLCASSLGVAGDSYEQYFGPGTRLTVT.

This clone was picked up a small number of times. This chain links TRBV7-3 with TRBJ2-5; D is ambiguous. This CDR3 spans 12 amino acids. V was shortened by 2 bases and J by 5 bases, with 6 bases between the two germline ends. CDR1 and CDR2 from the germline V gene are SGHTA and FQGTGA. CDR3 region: CASSLPGETQYF. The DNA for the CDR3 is TGTGCCAGCAGCTTACCGGGTGAGACCCAGTACTTC.

CDR3 amino acids: CAWDRDRGTKGNQPQHF. The CDR3 DNA sequence: TGTGCCTGGGACCGGGACAGGGGGACCAAGGGCAATCAGCCCCAGCATTTT. This rearrangement joins TRBV30 to TRBJ1-5; 11 bases are shared with TRBD1. The germline gives CDR1 GTSNPN, CDR2 SVGIG (reference sequence). The trim removed 5 bases at V and 2 bases at J, leaving 11 bases unmatched. The CDR3 runs 17 residues.